This T cell receptor beta chain was sequenced for a study of technical replicates of blood from several donors. Repertoires were generated with immunoSEQ multiplex PCR, while TCRdb's copy carries only in-frame clones and drops some. The sample has 70,000 or so clones, roughly 90% seen once. The source of this sequence is a human donor in good health. Sequencing was done on a sample of T cells isolated from PBMCs.

CDR3 bases: TGTGCCACCAGGGACAGGGCAACGGGCGAGCAGTACTTC. Translated: CATRDRATGEQYF. V gene TRBV27 combines with J gene TRBJ2-7; 9 bases are shared with TRBD1. CDR1 is MNHEY, CDR2 SMNVEV, per germline (reference sequence). With V trimmed by 10 bases and J by 6 bases, 10 bases remained unmatched. The CDR3 sequence is 13 residues long.